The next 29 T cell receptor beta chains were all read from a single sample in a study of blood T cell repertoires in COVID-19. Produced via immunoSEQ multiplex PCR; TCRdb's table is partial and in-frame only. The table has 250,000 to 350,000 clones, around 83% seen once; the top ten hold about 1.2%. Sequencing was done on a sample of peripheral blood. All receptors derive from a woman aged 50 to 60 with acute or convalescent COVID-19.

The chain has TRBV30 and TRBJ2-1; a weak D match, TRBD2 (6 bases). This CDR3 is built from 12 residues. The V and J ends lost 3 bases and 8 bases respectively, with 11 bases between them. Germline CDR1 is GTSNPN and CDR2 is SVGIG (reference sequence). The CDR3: CAWSRGLDEQFF. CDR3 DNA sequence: TGTGCCTGGAGCCGGGGACTGGATGAGCAGTTCTTC. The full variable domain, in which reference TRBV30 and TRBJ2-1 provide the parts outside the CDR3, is SQTIHQWPATLVQPVGSPLSLECTVEGTSNPNLYWYRQAAGRGLQLLFYSVGIGQISSEVPQNLSASRPQDRQFILSSKKLLLSDSGFYLCAWSRGLDEQFFGPGTRLTVL.

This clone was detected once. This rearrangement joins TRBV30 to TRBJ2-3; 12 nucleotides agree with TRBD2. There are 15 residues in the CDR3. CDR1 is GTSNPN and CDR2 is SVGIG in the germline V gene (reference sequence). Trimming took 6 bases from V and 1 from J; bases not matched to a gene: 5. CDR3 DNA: TGTGCCTGTAGGGCTAGCGGGGGGGGCACAGATACGCAGTATTTT. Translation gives CACRASGGGTDTQYF. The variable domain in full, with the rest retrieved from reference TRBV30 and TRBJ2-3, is SQTIHQWPATLVQPVGSPLSLECTVEGTSNPNLYWYRQAAGRGLQLLFYSVGIGQISSEVPQNLSASRPQDRQFILSSKKLLLSDSGFYLCACRASGGGTDTQYFGPGTRLTVL.

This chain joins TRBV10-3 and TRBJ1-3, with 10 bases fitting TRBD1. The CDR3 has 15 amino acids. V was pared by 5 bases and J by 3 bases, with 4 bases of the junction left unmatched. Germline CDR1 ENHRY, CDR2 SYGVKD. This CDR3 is CAISPTGGIGNTIYF. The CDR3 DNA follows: TGTGCCATCAGTCCGACAGGGGGCATTGGAAACACCATATATTTT.

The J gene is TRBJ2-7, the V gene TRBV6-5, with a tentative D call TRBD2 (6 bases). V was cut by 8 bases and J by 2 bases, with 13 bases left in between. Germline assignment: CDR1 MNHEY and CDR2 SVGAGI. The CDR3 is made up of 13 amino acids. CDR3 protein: CASARGTPYEQYF. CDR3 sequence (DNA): TGTGCCAGCGCCCGGGGGACCCCCTACGAGCAGTACTTC.

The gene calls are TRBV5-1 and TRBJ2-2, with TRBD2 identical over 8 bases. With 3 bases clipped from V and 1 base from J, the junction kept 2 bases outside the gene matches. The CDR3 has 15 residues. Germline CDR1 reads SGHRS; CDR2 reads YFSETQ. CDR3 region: CASSSGGGNTGELFF. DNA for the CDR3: TGCGCCAGCAGCTCCGGGGGGGGGAACACCGGGGAGCTGTTTTTT.

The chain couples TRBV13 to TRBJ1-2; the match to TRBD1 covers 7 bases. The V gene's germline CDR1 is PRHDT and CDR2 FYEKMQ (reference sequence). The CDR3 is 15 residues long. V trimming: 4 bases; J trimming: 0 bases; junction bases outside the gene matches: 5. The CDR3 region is CASSSGTASNYGYTF. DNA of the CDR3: TGTGCCAGCAGCTCCGGGACAGCTTCTAACTATGGCTACACCTTC.

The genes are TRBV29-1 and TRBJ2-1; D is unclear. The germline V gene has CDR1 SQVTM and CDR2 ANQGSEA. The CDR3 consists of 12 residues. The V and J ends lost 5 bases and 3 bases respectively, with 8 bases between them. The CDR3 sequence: CSVSRVYNEQFF. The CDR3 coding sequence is TGCAGCGTTTCTCGAGTCTACAATGAGCAGTTCTTC.

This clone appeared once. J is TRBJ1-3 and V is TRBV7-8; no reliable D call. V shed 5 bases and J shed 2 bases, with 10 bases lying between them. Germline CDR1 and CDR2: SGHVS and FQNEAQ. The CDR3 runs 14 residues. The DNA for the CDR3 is TGTGCCAGCAGCCCGCGGACTACTGGAAACACCATATATTTT. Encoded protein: CASSPRTTGNTIYF. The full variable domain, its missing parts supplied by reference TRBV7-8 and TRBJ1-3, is GAGVSQSPRYKVAKRGQDVALRCDPISGHVSLFWYQQALGQGPEFLTYFQNEAQLDKSGLPSDRFFAERPEGSVSTLKIQRTQQEDSAVYLCASSPRTTGNTIYFGEGSWLTVV.

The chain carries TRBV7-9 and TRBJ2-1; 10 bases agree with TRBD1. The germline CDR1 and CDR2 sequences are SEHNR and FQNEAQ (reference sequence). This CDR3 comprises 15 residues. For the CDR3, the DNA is TGTTCGGTGCCTCCAGCGGGACAGGGGAAGAATGAGCAGTTCTTC. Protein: CSVPPAGQGKNEQFF.

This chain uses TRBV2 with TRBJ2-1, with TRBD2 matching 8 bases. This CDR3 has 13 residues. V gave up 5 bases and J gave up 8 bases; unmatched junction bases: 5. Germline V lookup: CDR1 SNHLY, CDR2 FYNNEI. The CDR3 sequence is CASSFGGAHEQFF. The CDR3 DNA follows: TGTGCCAGCAGTTTCGGGGGGGCTCATGAGCAGTTCTTC.

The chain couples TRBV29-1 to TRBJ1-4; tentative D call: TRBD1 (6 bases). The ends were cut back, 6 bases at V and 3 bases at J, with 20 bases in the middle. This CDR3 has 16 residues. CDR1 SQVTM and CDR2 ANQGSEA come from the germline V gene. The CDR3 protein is CSVVSRGRAANEKLFF. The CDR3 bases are TGCAGCGTGGTCTCGAGGGGGAGGGCAGCTAATGAAAAACTGTTTTTT.

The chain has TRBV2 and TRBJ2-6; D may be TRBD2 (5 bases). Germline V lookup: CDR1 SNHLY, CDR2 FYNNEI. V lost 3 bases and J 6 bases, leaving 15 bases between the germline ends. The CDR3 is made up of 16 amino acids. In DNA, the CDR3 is TGTGCCAGCAGTGAGAGGGCAGGACGGCTGGCCAACGTCCTGACTTTC. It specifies CASSERAGRLANVLTF.

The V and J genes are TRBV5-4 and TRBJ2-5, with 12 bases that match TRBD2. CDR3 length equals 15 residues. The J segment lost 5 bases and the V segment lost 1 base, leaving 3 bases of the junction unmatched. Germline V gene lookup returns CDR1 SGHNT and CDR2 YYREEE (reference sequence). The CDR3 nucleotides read TGTGCCAGCAGCTTGCCTAGCGGGGGGGCCGAGACCCAGTACTTC. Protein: CASSLPSGGAETQYF.

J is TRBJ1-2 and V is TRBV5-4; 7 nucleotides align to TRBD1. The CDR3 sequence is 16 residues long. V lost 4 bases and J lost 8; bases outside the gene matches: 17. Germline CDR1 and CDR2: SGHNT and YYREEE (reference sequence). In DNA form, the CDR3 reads TGTGCCAGCAGCCAAAAACTAGGACAGACGACAGGGGGCTACACCTTC. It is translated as CASSQKLGQTTGGYTF.

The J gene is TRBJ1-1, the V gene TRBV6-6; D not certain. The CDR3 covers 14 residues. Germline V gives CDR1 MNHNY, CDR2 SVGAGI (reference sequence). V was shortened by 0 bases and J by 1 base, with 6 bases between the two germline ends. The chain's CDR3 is CASSYSRTNTEAFF. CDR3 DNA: TGTGCCAGCAGTTACTCGAGAACGAACACTGAAGCTTTCTTT.

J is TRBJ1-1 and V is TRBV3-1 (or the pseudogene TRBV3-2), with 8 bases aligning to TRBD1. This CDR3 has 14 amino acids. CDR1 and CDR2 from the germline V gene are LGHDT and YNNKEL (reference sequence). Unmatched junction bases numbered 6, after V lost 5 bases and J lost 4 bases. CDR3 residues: CASSLMTGATEAFF. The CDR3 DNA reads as TGTGCCAGCAGCTTAATGACAGGGGCCACTGAAGCTTTCTTT.

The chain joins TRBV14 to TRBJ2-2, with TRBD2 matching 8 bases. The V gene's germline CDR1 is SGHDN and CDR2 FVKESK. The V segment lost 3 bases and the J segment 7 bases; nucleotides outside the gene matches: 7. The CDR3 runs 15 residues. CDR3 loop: CASSQTAGVDGELFF. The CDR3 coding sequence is TGTGCCAGCAGCCAGACAGCGGGAGTAGACGGGGAGCTGTTTTTT. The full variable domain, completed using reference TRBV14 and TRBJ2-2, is EAGVTQFPSHSVIEKGQTVTLRCDPISGHDNLYWYRRVMGKEIKFLLHFVKESKQDESGMPNNRFLAERTGGTYSTLKVQPAELEDSGVYFCASSQTAGVDGELFFGEGSRLTVL.

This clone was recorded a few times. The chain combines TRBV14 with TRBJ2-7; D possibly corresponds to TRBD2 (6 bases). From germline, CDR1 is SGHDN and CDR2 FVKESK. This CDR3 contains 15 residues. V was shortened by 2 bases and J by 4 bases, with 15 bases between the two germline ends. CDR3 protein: CASSQLGTRSYEQYF. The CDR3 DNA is TGTGCCAGCAGCCAATTAGGGACTCGCTCATACGAGCAGTACTTC.

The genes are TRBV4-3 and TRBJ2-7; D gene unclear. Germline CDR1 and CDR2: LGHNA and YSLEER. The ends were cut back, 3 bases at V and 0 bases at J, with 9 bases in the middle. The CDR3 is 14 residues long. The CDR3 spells CASSQQHSSYEQYF. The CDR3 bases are TGCGCCAGCAGCCAGCAACACAGCTCCTACGAGCAGTACTTC.

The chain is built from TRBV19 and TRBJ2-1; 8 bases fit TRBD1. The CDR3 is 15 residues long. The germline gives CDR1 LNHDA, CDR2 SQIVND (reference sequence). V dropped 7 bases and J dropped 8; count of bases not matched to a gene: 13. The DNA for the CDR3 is TGTGCCAGTATACTTGGACAGGGATCGTTTGATGAGCAGTTCTTC. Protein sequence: CASILGQGSFDEQFF.

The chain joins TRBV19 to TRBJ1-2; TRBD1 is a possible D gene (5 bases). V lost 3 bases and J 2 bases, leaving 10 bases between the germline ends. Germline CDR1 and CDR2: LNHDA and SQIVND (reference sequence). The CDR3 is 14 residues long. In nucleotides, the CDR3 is TGTGCCAGTAGTATTCCAGGGTCCAACTATGGCTACACCTTC. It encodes CASSIPGSNYGYTF.

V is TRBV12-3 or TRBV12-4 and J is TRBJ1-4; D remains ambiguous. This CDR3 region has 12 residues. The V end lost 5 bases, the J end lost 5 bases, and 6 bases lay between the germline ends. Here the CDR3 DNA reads TGTGCCAGCAGTCGAGGCAATGAAAAACTGTTTTTT. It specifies CASSRGNEKLFF.

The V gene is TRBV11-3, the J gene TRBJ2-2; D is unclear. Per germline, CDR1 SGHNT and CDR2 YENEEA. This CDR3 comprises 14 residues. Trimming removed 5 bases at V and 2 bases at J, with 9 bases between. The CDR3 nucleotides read TGTGCCAGCAGCCCGGGTTCCAACACCGGGGAGCTGTTTTTT. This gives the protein CASSPGSNTGELFF.

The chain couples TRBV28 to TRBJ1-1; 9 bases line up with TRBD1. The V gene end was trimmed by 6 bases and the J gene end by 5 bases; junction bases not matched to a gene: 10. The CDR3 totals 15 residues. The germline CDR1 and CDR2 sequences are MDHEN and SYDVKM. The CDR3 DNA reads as TGTGCCAGCAGCGAGAGGACAGGGGCAGGGACTGAAGCTTTCTTT. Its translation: CASSERTGAGTEAFF.

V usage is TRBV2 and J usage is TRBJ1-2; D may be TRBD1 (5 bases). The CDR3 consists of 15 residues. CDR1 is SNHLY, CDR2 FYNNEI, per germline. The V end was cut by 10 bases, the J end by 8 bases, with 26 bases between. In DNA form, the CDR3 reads TGTGCCACCAGGGAGGGGCGTTTTCTAGAAAGCGGCTACACCTTC. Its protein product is CATREGRFLESGYTF.

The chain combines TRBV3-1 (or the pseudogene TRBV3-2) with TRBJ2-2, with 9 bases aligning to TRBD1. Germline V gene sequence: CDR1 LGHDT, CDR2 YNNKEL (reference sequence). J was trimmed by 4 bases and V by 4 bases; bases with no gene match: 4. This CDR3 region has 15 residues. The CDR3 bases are TGTGCCAGCAGCCCCCGGACAGGGGCCACCGGGGAGCTGTTTTTT. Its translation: CASSPRTGATGELFF.

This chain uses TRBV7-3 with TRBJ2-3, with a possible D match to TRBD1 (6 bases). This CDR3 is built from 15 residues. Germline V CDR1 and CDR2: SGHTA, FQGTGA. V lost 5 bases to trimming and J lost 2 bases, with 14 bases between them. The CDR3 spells CASSPLGGPTDTQYF. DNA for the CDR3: TGTGCCAGCAGCCCCCTAGGGGGTCCCACAGATACGCAGTATTTT. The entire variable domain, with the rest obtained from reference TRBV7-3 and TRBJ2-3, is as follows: GAGVSQTPSNKVTEKGKYVELRCDPISGHTALYWYRQSLGQGPEFLIYFQGTGAADDSGLPNDRFFAVRPEGSVSTLKIQRTERGDSAVYLCASSPLGGPTDTQYFGPGTRLTVL.

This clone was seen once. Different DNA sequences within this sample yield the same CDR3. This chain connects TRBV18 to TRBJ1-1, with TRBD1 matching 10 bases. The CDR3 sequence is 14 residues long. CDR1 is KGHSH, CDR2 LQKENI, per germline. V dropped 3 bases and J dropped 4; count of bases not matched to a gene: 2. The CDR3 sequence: CASSPGQGVTEAFF. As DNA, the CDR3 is TGTGCCAGCTCACCCGGACAGGGGGTCACTGAAGCTTTCTTT.

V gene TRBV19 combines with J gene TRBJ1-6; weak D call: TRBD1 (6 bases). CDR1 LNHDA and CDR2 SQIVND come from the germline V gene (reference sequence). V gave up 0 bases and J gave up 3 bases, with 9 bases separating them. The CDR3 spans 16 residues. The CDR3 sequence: CASSIERGNYNSPLHF. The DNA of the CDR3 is TGTGCCAGTAGTATAGAGAGGGGGAACTATAATTCACCCCTCCACTTT.